This T cell receptor beta chain was captured in a study of low-dose radiotherapy and immunotherapy resistance in tumors. Overall study: The patients were given nivolumab 240 mg every two weeks and ipilimumab 1 mg/kg every six weeks, through an intravenous route.

This clonotype was seen many times. Priming of first-strand cDNA relied on TRAV- and TRBV-specific primers (covering alpha and beta chains). A constant-region primer paired with the V-primer adapter amplified TCRs over approximately 19 PCR cycles. TCRdb reprocessed the reads with MiXCR, giving one entry per CDR3 protein. The profile shows 100,000 or so distinct CDR3 sequences, less than 25% of them singletons. The time point denotes: after trial treatment. The treatment is: LDRT plus nivolumab, ipilimumab, low-dose cyclophosphamide and aspirin (RACIN trial). The sequencing here drew on PBMCs, taken after low-dose radiotherapy plus immunotherapy. The TCR originated in a male donor with prostate cancer.

This CDR3 reads CSVHSQGAITEAFF. CDR3 nucleotides: TGCAGCGTTCATTCACAGGGGGCAATCACTGAAGCTTTCTTT. The gene calls are TRBV29-1 and TRBJ1-1; the match to TRBD1 covers 9 bases. In germline, CDR1 is SQVTM, CDR2 ANQGSEA. This CDR3 has 14 amino acids. Unmatched junction bases numbered 8, after V lost 5 bases and J lost 4 bases.